The 9 T cell receptor beta chains reported below all come from one sample, sequenced in a study of radiation and T cells in renal cell carcinoma. TCRdb's copy holds only in-frame clones and misses some; the assay was immunoSEQ multiplex PCR. Altogether roughly 160,000 clones are present, approximately 90% being singletons, with the ten largest covering approximately 10%. Time point specified: blood 4 weeks post-SBRT, at nephrectomy. Treatment of the sample: 15 Gy SBRT to primary tumor, nephrectomy 4 weeks later. Sequenced material: blood, taken from a patient whose treatment included radiotherapy and nephrectomy. The receptors originated from a woman aged 50 to 60 with renal cell carcinoma.

This chain joins TRBV6-6 and TRBJ2-2; 8 bases match TRBD1. V lost 6 bases to trimming and J lost 2 bases; unmatched junction nucleotides: 5. Germline V gene lookup returns CDR1 MNHNY and CDR2 SVGAGI (reference sequence). The CDR3 loop spans 15 amino acids. As DNA, the CDR3 is TGTGCCAGCAGGACCGACAGGGGAAACACCGGGGAGCTGTTTTTT. Its translation is CASRTDRGNTGELFF.

This chain connects TRBV5-6 to TRBJ1-2; D remains ambiguous. Germline V CDR1 and CDR2: SGHDT, YYEEEE. Trimming stripped 2 bases from V and 1 base from J, with 6 bases between. This CDR3 has 13 residues. CDR3 coding DNA: TGTGCCAGCAGCTTTGCCGATAACTATGGCTACACCTTC. Amino acids: CASSFADNYGYTF. Full variable domain (rest looked up from reference TRBV5-6 and TRBJ1-2): DAGVTQSPTHLIKTRGQQVTLRCSPKSGHDTVSWYQQALGQGPQFIFQYYEEEERQRGNFPDRFSGHQFPNYSSELNVNALLLGDSALYLCASSFADNYGYTFGSGTRLTVV.

The chain recombines TRBV5-5 with TRBJ2-3, with 7 bases lining up with TRBD1. The CDR3 totals 14 residues. Germline lookup yields CDR1 SGHKS and CDR2 YYEKEE (reference sequence). J lost 2 bases, V lost 4 bases, and 4 bases had no gene match. This chain's CDR3 is CASSTGQATDTQYF. The CDR3 coding sequence is TGTGCCAGCAGCACCGGACAGGCCACAGATACGCAGTATTTT.

As regards this clone: Other DNA sequences in this sample translate to the same CDR3. The V call is TRBV7-9, the J call TRBJ2-7; D ambiguous. CDR1 is SEHNR and CDR2 is FQNEAQ in the germline V gene (reference sequence). Trimming pared 1 base from V and 4 bases from J, leaving 5 bases between. This CDR3 has 12 residues. CDR3 in amino acids: CASSLVGYEQYF. DNA for the CDR3: TGTGCCAGCAGCTTAGTTGGATACGAGCAGTACTTC.

V is TRBV5-1 and J is TRBJ1-4; 10 bases map to TRBD1. This CDR3 contains 15 residues. Germline V gives CDR1 SGHRS, CDR2 YFSETQ. V dropped 3 bases and J dropped 4; count of bases not matched to a gene: 3. CDR3 sequence (DNA): TGCGCCAGCAGCTGGACAGGGGGAAGTAATGAAAAACTGTTTTTT. The encoded protein is CASSWTGGSNEKLFF. Complete variable domain (other parts from reference TRBV5-1 and TRBJ1-4): KAGVTQTPRYLIKTRGQQVTLSCSPISGHRSVSWYQQTPGQGLQFLFEYFSETQRNKGNFPGRFSGRQFSNSRSEMNVSTLELGDSALYLCASSWTGGSNEKLFFGSGTQLSVL.

The V gene is TRBV11-2, the J gene TRBJ1-6; no clear D. With 4 bases removed from V and 14 bases from J, the gap between germline ends came to 15 bases. The CDR3 contains 13 residues. The germline gives CDR1 SGHAT, CDR2 FQNNGV. This CDR3 reads CASSSRPLGALHF. Written as DNA, the CDR3 is TGTGCCAGCAGCTCACGTCCTCTCGGGGCCCTCCACTTT.

The rearrangement joins TRBV2 to TRBJ2-2, with TRBD2 identical over 7 bases. CDR3 length: 15 residues. Germline lookup yields CDR1 SNHLY and CDR2 FYNNEI. V trimming: 4 bases; J trimming: 4 bases; junction bases outside the gene matches: 6. As DNA, the CDR3 is TGTGCCAGCAGTGGAGCGGGGTCGGGCACCGGGGAGCTGTTTTTT. It encodes CASSGAGSGTGELFF.

V is TRBV13 and J is TRBJ1-1; TRBD1 might be the D (5 bases). This CDR3 region has 12 residues. Trimming left V 5 bases short and J 7 bases short, with 11 bases between. Germline V gene lookup returns CDR1 PRHDT and CDR2 FYEKMQ (reference sequence). The CDR3 DNA follows: TGTGCCAGCAGCCCCGGGACCTATGAAGCTTTCTTT. Translated: CASSPGTYEAFF.

J is TRBJ1-5 and V is TRBV19, with 7 bases matching TRBD1. Germline-derived CDR1 and CDR2 are LNHDA and SQIVND (reference sequence). CDR3 size: 14 residues. V was clipped by 7 bases and J by 2 bases; unmatched bases: 5. The CDR3 bases are TGTGCCAGTACCCCAGGACAGGGCAATCAGCCCCAGCATTTT. This translates into CASTPGQGNQPQHF.